This T cell receptor beta chain originates from a study of blood T cell repertoires in COVID-19. Germline lookup yields CDR1 SEHNR and CDR2 FQNEAQ (reference sequence). The CDR3 totals 13 residues. V lost 5 bases and J lost 1, with 8 bases in between. Clones were read by immunoSEQ multiplex PCR, and TCRdb kept only the in-frame ones, dropping some. The repertoire has around 150,000 clones, approximately 84% of them found once; the top ten carry more than 6.5%. This clone was recorded a few times. J is TRBJ1-2 and V is TRBV7-9; D gene uncertain. This TCR derives from a woman in her fifties or sixties with COVID-19, enrolled during active disease. The sequenced material came from peripheral blood. The CDR3 is CASSPNNNYGYTF. The CDR3 region has the DNA TGTGCCAGCAGCCCAAACAATAACTATGGCTACACCTTC.